This T cell receptor (beta chain) was captured in a study of shared clonotypes between healthy human individuals (dated by TCRdb to about 2020). Broadly, across the study: The cohort comprised two women and a few men aged 18 to 49 years. Different laboratories and diverse techniques were used to prepare libraries and sequence TCR repertoires, to increase sequencing depth and limit assay-specific biases. The study deeply sequenced blood TCR repertoires of five healthy adults to estimate repertoire size and the extent of clonotype sharing between individuals. Between about 0.9 and 8.9 billion PBMCs per donor were obtained by leukapheresis.

This clone was counted between two and nine times. Its target antigen remains unknown. Base-call qualities are not available, and no considerably larger clone is one nucleotide away. Using the deep immunoSEQ assay, multiplex PCR amplified TCR CDR3 regions from genomic DNA. Genomic DNA extracted from each cell subset was distributed evenly over all wells of several immunoSEQ 96-well plates, and each plate served as one replicate. For unsorted PBMC, 250 to 350 ng of genomic DNA, equivalent to approximately 30,000 T cell genomes, went into each replicate PCR. Unsorted PBMC genomic DNA was sequenced across ten immunoSEQ deep assay plates. The purified libraries were quantified using a Qubit 3.0 fluorometer, sized with a Bioanalyzer 2100, and then quantified again using the KAPA Library Quantification kit. Each immunoSEQ 96-well plate was sequenced on its own single-read 150-cycle Illumina NextSeq 550 flow cell. Turning to the authors' computational methods: Because the immunoSEQ output included only junctional sequences and no quality scores, the filtering could not be the same as the filtering used for full-length reads. Sequences were annotated with PyIR, a Python wrapper for IgBLAST v1.9, and V/J genes and CDR3 were assigned using IMGT germline references. Reads with weak V/J assignments (E-value above 1e-6), missing CDR3, stop codons, out-of-frame junctions, or ambiguous translated residues were removed. A V3J clonotype was defined by an identical inferred V gene, J gene, and CDR3 amino acid sequence. To compute the percentage overlap between repertoires, the number of shared unique clonotypes was divided by the size of the smaller repertoire. Richness of each repertoire was evaluated using RTK rarefaction, the Chao1 estimator, and Recon v2.1 estimates of unobserved clonotypes. TCRdb took over this immuneACCESS table, retaining in-frame rearrangements with V and J assigned. Such tables are incomplete; in checked studies, under half of the missing clones stem from an unresolved V gene, and the remainder is unexplained. The V and J calls and the clone size are those of that table, but D and trimming were determined from the DNA. The sample has about 470,000 clones on record, roughly 83% of them singletons. 13% of the sample comes from the top ten.

Points the paper makes about the study in general: Sampling was restricted to blood, and TCR repertoires in tissue are likely to differ from TCR repertoires in blood. Because the study included a small number of donors, the genetic and exposure-history diversity represented was limited. Pairwise subsampling led to the expectation that sequencing depth would affect the degree of clonotype sharing among donors.

Healthy HIV-negative adults with no recently reported acute infections or vaccinations were included as donors. Only Caucasian adults living in Nashville, Tennessee, USA were represented among the donors. In the unsorted samples, roughly 90 million PBMCs were counted, and genomic DNA was extracted using the QIAamp DNA Blood Mini kit. After blood collection by leukapheresis, PBMCs were isolated using Ficoll-Histopaque density gradient centrifugation and then cryopreserved in the vapor phase of liquid nitrogen. Trimming takes 1 base from V and 3 bases from J, and the germline ends sit 7 bases apart. Taken from cysteine to phenylalanine, the CDR3 has 13 residues. This entry keeps only the CDR3 DNA: 39 bases, framed from base 1. According to the germline V gene, CDR1 reads SGHTS and CDR2 reads YDEGEE.

Sample: PBMCs. In this chain, TRBV5-8 is recombined with TRBJ2-5; a confident D gene designation cannot be given. This TCR derives from a woman between 40 and 50 years old in good health. Some clones in this sample may be carry-over from other donors' samples. Here the CDR3 is given as CASSLSSKETQYF. The nucleotides read TGTGCCAGCAGCTTGTCCAGCAAAGAGACCCAGTACTTC.